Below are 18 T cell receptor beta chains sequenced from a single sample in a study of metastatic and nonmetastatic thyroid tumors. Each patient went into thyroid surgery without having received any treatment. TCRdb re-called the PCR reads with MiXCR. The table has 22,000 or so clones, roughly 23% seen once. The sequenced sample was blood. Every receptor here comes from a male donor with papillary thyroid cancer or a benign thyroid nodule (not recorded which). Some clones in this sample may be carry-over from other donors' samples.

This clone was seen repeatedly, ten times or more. This chain's CDR3 is CASSYVGLAGEERETQYF. CDR3 DNA sequence: TGTGCCAGCAGTTACGTAGGGCTAGCGGGAGAAGAGAGAGAGACCCAGTACTTC. The chain uses TRBV6-5 and TRBJ2-5, with 10 nucleotides matching TRBD2. This CDR3 contains 18 residues. J was trimmed by 4 bases and V by 2 bases; bases with no gene match: 13. Germline-derived CDR1 and CDR2 are MNHEY and SVGAGI.

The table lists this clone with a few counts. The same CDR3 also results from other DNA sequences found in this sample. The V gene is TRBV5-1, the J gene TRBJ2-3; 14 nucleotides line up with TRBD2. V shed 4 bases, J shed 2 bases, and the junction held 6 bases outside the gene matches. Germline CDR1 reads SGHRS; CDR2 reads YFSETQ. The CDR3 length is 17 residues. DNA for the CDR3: TGCGCCAGCAGCCCCGGACTAGCGGGAGGTCCCACAGATACGCAGTATTTT. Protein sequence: CASSPGLAGGPTDTQYF.

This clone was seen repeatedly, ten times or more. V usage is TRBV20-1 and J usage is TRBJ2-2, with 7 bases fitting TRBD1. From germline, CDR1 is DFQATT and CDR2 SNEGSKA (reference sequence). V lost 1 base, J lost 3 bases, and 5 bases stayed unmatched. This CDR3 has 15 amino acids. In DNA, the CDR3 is TGCAGTGCTAGAGTCCCCGACAGGGACACCGGGGAGCTGTTTTTT. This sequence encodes CSARVPDRDTGELFF.

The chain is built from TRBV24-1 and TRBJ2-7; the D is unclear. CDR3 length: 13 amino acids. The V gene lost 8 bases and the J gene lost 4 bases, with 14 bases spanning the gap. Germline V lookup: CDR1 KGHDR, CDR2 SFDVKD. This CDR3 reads CATIDNPPYEQYF. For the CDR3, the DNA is TGTGCCACCATCGACAATCCCCCTTACGAGCAGTACTTC.

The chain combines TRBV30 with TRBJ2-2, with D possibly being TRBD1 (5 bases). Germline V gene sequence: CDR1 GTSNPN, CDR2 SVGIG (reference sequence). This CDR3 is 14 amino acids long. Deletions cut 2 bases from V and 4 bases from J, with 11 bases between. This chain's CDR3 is CAWSTGISTGELFF. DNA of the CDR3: TGTGCCTGGAGTACAGGAATCAGCACCGGGGAGCTGTTTTTT. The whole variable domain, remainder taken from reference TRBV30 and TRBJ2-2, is SQTIHQWPATLVQPVGSPLSLECTVEGTSNPNLYWYRQAAGRGLQLLFYSVGIGQISSEVPQNLSASRPQDRQFILSSKKLLLSDSGFYLCAWSTGISTGELFFGEGSRLTVL.

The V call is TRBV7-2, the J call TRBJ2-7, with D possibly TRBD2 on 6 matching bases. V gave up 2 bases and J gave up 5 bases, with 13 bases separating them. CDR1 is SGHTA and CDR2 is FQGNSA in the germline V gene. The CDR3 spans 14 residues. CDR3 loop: CASSLTGARDEQYF. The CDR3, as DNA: TGTGCCAGCAGCTTAACGGGAGCACGCGACGAGCAGTACTTC.

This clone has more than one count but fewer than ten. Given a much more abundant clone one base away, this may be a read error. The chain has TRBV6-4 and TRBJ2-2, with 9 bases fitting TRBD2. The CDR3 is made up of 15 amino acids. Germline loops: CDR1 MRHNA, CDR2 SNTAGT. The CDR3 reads CASSDSSGSTGELSF. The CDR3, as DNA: TGTGCCAGCAGTGACTCTAGCGGGAGCACCGGGGAGCTGTCTTTT.

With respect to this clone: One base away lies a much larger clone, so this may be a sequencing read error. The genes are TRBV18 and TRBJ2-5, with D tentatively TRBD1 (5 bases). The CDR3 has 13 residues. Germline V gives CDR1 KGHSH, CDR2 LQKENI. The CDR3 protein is CVSSPGFQETQYF. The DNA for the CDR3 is TGTGTCAGCTCACCAGGGTTCCAAGAGACCCAGTACTTC.

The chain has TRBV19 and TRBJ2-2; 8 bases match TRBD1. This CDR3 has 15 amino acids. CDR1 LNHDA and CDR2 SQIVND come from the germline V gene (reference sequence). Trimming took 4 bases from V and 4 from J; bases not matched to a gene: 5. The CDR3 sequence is CASSTGQGGTGELFF. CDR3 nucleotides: TGTGCCAGTAGTACCGGACAGGGAGGCACCGGGGAGCTGTTTTTT. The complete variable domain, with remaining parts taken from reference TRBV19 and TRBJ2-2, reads DGGITQSPKYLFRKEGQNVTLSCEQNLNHDAMYWYRQDPGQGLRLIYYSQIVNDFQKGDIAEGYSVSREKKESFPLTVTSAQKNPTAFYLCASSTGQGGTGELFFGEGSRLTVL.

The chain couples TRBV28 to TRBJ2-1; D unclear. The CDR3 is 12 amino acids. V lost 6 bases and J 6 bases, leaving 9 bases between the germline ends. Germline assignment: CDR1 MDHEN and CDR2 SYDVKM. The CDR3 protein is CASRCVGNEQFF. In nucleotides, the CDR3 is TGTGCCAGCAGGTGTGTGGGCAATGAGCAGTTCTTC.

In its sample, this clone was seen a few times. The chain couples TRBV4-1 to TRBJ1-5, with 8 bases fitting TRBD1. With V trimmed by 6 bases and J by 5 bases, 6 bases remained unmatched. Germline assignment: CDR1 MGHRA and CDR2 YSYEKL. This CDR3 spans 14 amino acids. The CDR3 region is CASSRNRGDQPQHF. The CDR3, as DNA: TGCGCCAGCAGTCGAAACAGGGGGGATCAGCCCCAGCATTTT.

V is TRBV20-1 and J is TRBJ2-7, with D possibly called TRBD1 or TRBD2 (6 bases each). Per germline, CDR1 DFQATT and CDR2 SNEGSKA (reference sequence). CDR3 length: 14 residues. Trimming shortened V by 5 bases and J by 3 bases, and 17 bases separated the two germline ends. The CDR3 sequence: CSAVLRRGVYEQYF. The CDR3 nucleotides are TGCAGTGCTGTCCTCCGGAGGGGGGTCTACGAGCAGTACTTC.

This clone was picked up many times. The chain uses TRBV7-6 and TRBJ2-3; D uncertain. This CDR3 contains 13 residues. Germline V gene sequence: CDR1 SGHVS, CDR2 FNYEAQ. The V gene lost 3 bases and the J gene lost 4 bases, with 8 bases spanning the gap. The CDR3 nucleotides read TGTGCCAGCAGCTTCTGGACGGCAGATACGCAGTATTTT. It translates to CASSFWTADTQYF. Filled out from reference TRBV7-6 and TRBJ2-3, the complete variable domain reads GAGVSQSPRYKVTKRGQDVALRCDPISGHVSLYWYRQALGQGPEFLTYFNYEAQQDKSGLPNDRFSAERPEGSISTLTIQRTEQRDSAMYRCASSFWTADTQYFGPGTRLTVL.

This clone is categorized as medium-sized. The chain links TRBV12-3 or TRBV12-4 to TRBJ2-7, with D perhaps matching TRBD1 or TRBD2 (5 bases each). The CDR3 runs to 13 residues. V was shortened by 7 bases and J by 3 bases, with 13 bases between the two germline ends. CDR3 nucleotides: TGTGCCAGCACTCGGGACCTGGGCTACGAGCAGTACTTC. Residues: CASTRDLGYEQYF.

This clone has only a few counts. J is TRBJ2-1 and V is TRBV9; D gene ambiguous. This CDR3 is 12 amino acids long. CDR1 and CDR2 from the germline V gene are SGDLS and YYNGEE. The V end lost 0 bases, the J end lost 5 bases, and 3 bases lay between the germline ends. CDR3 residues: CASSVENNEQFF. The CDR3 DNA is TGTGCCAGCAGCGTAGAGAACAATGAGCAGTTCTTC.

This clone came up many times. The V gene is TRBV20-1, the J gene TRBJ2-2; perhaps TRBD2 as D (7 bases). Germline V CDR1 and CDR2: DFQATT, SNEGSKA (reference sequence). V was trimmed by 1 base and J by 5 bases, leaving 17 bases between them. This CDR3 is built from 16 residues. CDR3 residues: CSARGGLGRETGELFF. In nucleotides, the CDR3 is TGCAGTGCTAGAGGGGGGCTAGGGCGGGAGACCGGGGAGCTGTTTTTT.

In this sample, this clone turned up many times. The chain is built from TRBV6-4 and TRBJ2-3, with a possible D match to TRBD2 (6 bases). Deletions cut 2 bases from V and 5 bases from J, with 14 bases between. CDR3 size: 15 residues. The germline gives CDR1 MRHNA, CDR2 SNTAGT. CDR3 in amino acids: CASSDRAEAGDTQYF. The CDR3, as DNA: TGTGCCAGCAGTGACCGGGCCGAAGCGGGAGATACGCAGTATTTT.

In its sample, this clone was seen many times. CDR3 nucleotides: TGTGCCAGCAGAGCCGGGTCTCACTCCTACGAGCAGTACTTC. Protein product: CASRAGSHSYEQYF. The chain combines TRBV28 with TRBJ2-7, with D hard to call. V was cut by 6 bases and J by 0 bases, with 12 bases left in between. This CDR3 region has 14 residues. Germline V gene data show CDR1 as MDHEN and CDR2 as SYDVKM.